This entry concerns a single T cell receptor (beta chain). What it recognizes is unknown. Sequencing was at deep level. In the study's own analysis: Junction-only sequences produced by ImmunoSEQ had no quality scores, so filtering differed. TCRdb's copy holds only in-frame clones and misses some; the assay was immunoSEQ multiplex PCR. V and J calls and clone size are copied from that table; D and trimming were computed from the DNA. The sample contains around 1 million clones, around three quarters of which appear only once. These data belong to a study of shared clonotypes between healthy human individuals. Overall study: Donors had three CD4 naive, three CD4 memory, two CD8 naive and one CD8 memory plate apiece. Regarding the study as a whole: Some clonotypes were shared by all four sorted-subset donors, while others were not shared. The non-shared ones had lower generation probabilities than the shared ones.

The CDR3 totals 14 residues. V lost 6 bases and J lost 1; bases outside the gene matches: 4. Germline V gene data show CDR1 as LNHDA and CDR2 as SQIVND (reference sequence). Sequences were obtained from memory CD4+ T cells sorted from blood. Regarding subset: CD45RA-negative fraction. This clonotype was sampled from a man aged 18-30 years in good health. This chain uses TRBV19 with TRBJ2-7, with 9 bases aligning to TRBD1. CDR3 in amino acids: CASRMDRGSYEQYF. The CDR3 DNA reads as TGTGCCAGTAGAATGGACAGGGGTTCCTACGAGCAGTACTTC. Combining the CDR3 with reference TRBV19 and TRBJ2-7 gives the whole variable domain DGGITQSPKYLFRKEGQNVTLSCEQNLNHDAMYWYRQDPGQGLRLIYYSQIVNDFQKGDIAEGYSVSREKKESFPLTVTSAQKNPTAFYLCASRMDRGSYEQYFGPGTRLTVT.